What follows are 19 T cell receptor beta chains derived from one specimen sequenced in a study of blood T cell repertoires in COVID-19. TCRdb keeps only in-frame clones here, not all; method: immunoSEQ multiplex PCR. The sample includes 100,000 to 120,000 clones, over 65% of them seen just once. Sequenced material: peripheral blood. Receptors originate from a woman aged 40 to 50 with acute or convalescent COVID-19.

Comments on this clone: The same CDR3 arises from other DNA sequences in this sample as well. The V call is TRBV6-5, the J call TRBJ1-3; D is ambiguous. Germline CDR1 and CDR2: MNHEY and SVGAGI. The CDR3 contains 13 residues. With 6 bases removed from V and 0 bases from J, the gap between germline ends came to 6 bases. The CDR3: CASRESSGNTIYF. CDR3 in DNA: TGTGCCAGCAGAGAGAGCTCTGGAAACACCATATATTTT.

The gene calls are TRBV2 and TRBJ1-6; D gene uncertain. The CDR3 runs to 14 residues. Trimming took off 5 bases at V and 9 bases at J, with 14 bases between the two ends. CDR1 is SNHLY and CDR2 is FYNNEI in the germline V gene. The CDR3 here is CASSLTAEGSPLHF. For the CDR3, the DNA is TGTGCCAGCAGTCTAACGGCGGAGGGTTCACCCCTCCACTTT.

This clone was seen a handful of times. The chain joins TRBV9 to TRBJ2-2; the D gene is possibly TRBD2 (5 bases). CDR1 and CDR2 (germline): SGDLS, YYNGEE. The CDR3 is 14 amino acids. V was trimmed by 4 bases and J by 4 bases, leaving 11 bases between them. The CDR3 loop is CASSPPGSTGELFF. DNA of the CDR3: TGTGCCAGCAGCCCTCCGGGGAGCACCGGGGAGCTGTTTTTT. The whole variable domain, filled in from reference TRBV9 and TRBJ2-2, reads DSGVTQTPKHLITATGQRVTLRCSPRSGDLSVYWYQQSLDQGLQFLIQYYNGEERAKGNILERFSAQQFPDLHSELNLSSLELGDSALYFCASSPPGSTGELFFGEGSRLTVL.

This clone was detected once. This chain links TRBV5-4 with TRBJ2-2; D perhaps matches TRBD1 (5 bases). Germline V gene sequence: CDR1 SGHNT, CDR2 YYREEE (reference sequence). The CDR3 has 17 residues. V lost 2 bases, J lost 4 bases, and 18 bases lay in between. Written as DNA, the CDR3 is TGTGCCAGCAGCTTCATACCCTCGGTGGGGCGCACCGGGGAGCTGTTTTTT. The encoded protein is CASSFIPSVGRTGELFF.

The rearrangement joins TRBV5-6 to TRBJ2-3; D may be TRBD2 (6 bases). Trimming pared 4 bases from V and 7 bases from J, leaving 10 bases between. CDR3 length: 12 amino acids. The germline gives CDR1 SGHDT, CDR2 YYEEEE. The CDR3 coding sequence is TGTGCCAGCAGCACGGGACTCTATACGCAGTATTTT. This codes for CASSTGLYTQYF. The complete variable domain, with remaining parts taken from reference TRBV5-6 and TRBJ2-3, reads DAGVTQSPTHLIKTRGQQVTLRCSPKSGHDTVSWYQQALGQGPQFIFQYYEEEERQRGNFPDRFSGHQFPNYSSELNVNALLLGDSALYLCASSTGLYTQYFGPGTRLTVL.

This chain joins TRBV15 and TRBJ1-1, with TRBD1 matching over 8 bases. The V gene's germline CDR1 is LNHNV and CDR2 YYDKDF (reference sequence). Trimming at V came to 3 bases and at J to 10 bases, leaving 13 bases not matched to a gene. The CDR3 loop spans 15 amino acids. Written as DNA, the CDR3 is TGTGCCACCAGCAGTCTAACAGGGGGAAAGGGGGGAGCTTTCTTT. It encodes CATSSLTGGKGGAFF.

This chain connects TRBV5-1 to TRBJ1-5; D uncertain. V shed 4 bases and J shed 3 bases, with 11 bases lying between them. The length of the CDR3 is 14 residues. Germline V gives CDR1 SGHRS, CDR2 YFSETQ. The CDR3 sequence is CASSHGGSNQPQHF. The CDR3 bases are TGCGCCAGCAGCCATGGAGGGTCCAATCAGCCCCAGCATTTT.

The V call is TRBV6-1, the J call TRBJ2-7, with 9 nucleotides matching TRBD1. This CDR3 region has 15 residues. Germline CDR1 MNHNS, CDR2 SASEGT. J lost 3 bases, V lost 3 bases, and 6 bases had no gene match. The CDR3 DNA sequence: TGTGCCAGCAGTGACAGGACAGGGGAGGGCTACGAGCAGTACTTC. It is translated as CASSDRTGEGYEQYF.

The chain links TRBV30 to TRBJ1-2; tentatively, D is TRBD1 (6 bases). The CDR3 runs 14 residues. Deletions cut 7 bases from V and 4 bases from J, with 19 bases between. The germline V gene has CDR1 GTSNPN and CDR2 SVGIG (reference sequence). This chain's CDR3 is CAYRRGGGGYGYTF. Here the CDR3 DNA reads TGTGCCTACCGAAGGGGGGGAGGAGGCTATGGCTACACCTTC.

The rearrangement links TRBV19 to TRBJ1-6; no reliable D call. This CDR3 comprises 14 residues. V gave up 3 bases and J gave up 3 bases, with 6 bases separating them. The germline CDR1 and CDR2 sequences are LNHDA and SQIVND (reference sequence). This CDR3 reads CASSMENYNSPLHF. CDR3 DNA sequence: TGTGCCAGTAGTATGGAGAACTATAATTCACCCCTCCACTTT. The whole variable domain, filled in from reference TRBV19 and TRBJ1-6, reads DGGITQSPKYLFRKEGQNVTLSCEQNLNHDAMYWYRQDPGQGLRLIYYSQIVNDFQKGDIAEGYSVSREKKESFPLTVTSAQKNPTAFYLCASSMENYNSPLHFGNGTRLTVT.

The rearrangement uses TRBV7-2 and TRBJ1-1; 7 bases fit TRBD1. In germline, CDR1 is SGHTA, CDR2 FQGNSA. Trimming cost V 1 base and J 10 bases; bases outside gene matches: 18. The CDR3 contains 17 residues. CDR3 DNA: TGTGCCAGCAGCTTAGATTCCGGGACAGCCGCATCTCAAGGAGCTTTCTTT. Its translation is CASSLDSGTAASQGAFF.

The gene calls are TRBV5-6 and TRBJ2-3; D gene unclear. CDR1 SGHDT and CDR2 YYEEEE come from the germline V gene. Trimming left V 4 bases short and J 2 bases short, with 8 bases between. There are 13 residues in the CDR3. The CDR3 is CASSKPNTDTQYF. The CDR3 coding sequence is TGTGCCAGCAGCAAGCCGAACACAGATACGCAGTATTTT.

This chain joins TRBV15 and TRBJ2-3; tentative D call: TRBD1 (6 bases). The V gene's germline CDR1 is LNHNV and CDR2 YYDKDF (reference sequence). The V end lost 1 base, the J end lost 0 bases, and 11 bases lay between the germline ends. This CDR3 comprises 16 residues. CDR3 in amino acids: CATSRGPQGSTDTQYF. DNA of the CDR3: TGTGCCACCAGCAGAGGACCTCAGGGGAGCACAGATACGCAGTATTTT.

The rearrangement uses TRBV30 and TRBJ1-6, with 9 bases identical to TRBD1. Trimming cost V 7 bases and J 10 bases; bases outside gene matches: 8. Germline V gene lookup returns CDR1 GTSNPN and CDR2 SVGIG (reference sequence). This CDR3 is built from 13 residues. The CDR3 DNA reads as TGTGCCTACCTACAGGGGGCAGGATCACCCCTCCACTTT. Translated: CAYLQGAGSPLHF.

CDR3 bases: TGTGCCAGCAGCTTAGGTAGCGGGGCAAGCTCCTACGAGCAGTACTTC. Translated, it gives CASSLGSGASSYEQYF. The genes are TRBV5-5 and TRBJ2-7; 8 nucleotides line up with TRBD2. CDR3 length: 16 amino acids. Trimming at V came to 2 bases and at J to 0 bases, leaving 7 bases not matched to a gene. Germline V gives CDR1 SGHKS, CDR2 YYEKEE (reference sequence).

The chain is built from TRBV2 and TRBJ1-5; 10 bases are shared with TRBD1. The V gene end was trimmed by 5 bases and the J gene end by 1 base; junction bases not matched to a gene: 8. CDR1 is SNHLY and CDR2 is FYNNEI in the germline V gene. The CDR3 spans 17 residues. Here the CDR3 DNA reads TGTGCCAGCAGTTGGATCCGGGGACAGGGGAGCAATCAGCCCCAGCATTTT. As protein: CASSWIRGQGSNQPQHF.

V usage is TRBV7-8 and J usage is TRBJ1-2; TRBD1 matches 7 bases. The CDR3 contains 15 residues. The V and J ends lost 5 bases and 3 bases, in that order; junction bases with no gene match: 9. Germline V gene sequence: CDR1 SGHVS, CDR2 FQNEAQ. This CDR3 is CASSMVDRVYYGYTF. The CDR3 coding sequence is TGTGCCAGCAGCATGGTAGACAGGGTCTACTATGGCTACACCTTC.

The chain joins TRBV18 to TRBJ1-4; 8 bases agree with TRBD1. Germline CDR1 is KGHSH and CDR2 is LQKENI. The CDR3 has 15 amino acids. V was clipped by 3 bases and J by 3 bases; unmatched bases: 3. CDR3 sequence: CASSPGTGSNEKLFF. The CDR3 coding sequence is TGTGCCAGCTCACCCGGGACAGGATCTAATGAAAAACTGTTTTTT.

The chain carries TRBV30 and TRBJ2-5, with a possible D match to TRBD1 (6 bases). There are 17 residues in the CDR3. CDR1 and CDR2 (germline): GTSNPN, SVGIG (reference sequence). V was clipped by 0 bases and J by 3 bases, with 20 bases between them. The CDR3: CAWSVMGASGLKETQYF. CDR3 coding DNA: TGTGCCTGGAGTGTAATGGGGGCGAGTGGGTTGAAAGAGACCCAGTACTTC.